One and the same sample provided the 10 T cell receptor beta chains below, sequenced in a study of CD8 T cells in ankylosing spondylitis. The study, taken as a whole, reports: A motif of under ten highly homologous TCR beta variants was seen as apparently characteristic of ankylosing spondylitis blood.

Antigen specificity for these receptors is unknown. MiXCR, applied by TCRdb to the 5' RACE reads, yields one record per CDR3 protein. Among 750,000 to 850,000 distinct CDR3 sequences, approximately 12% were seen once, and the ten largest hold roughly 0.51%. Sequenced material: blood, either unsorted or a sorted T cell fraction (not recorded which). The source is a male donor with ankylosing spondylitis.

In this sample, this clonotype turned up a few times. The genes are TRBV25-1 and TRBJ2-1; D remains ambiguous. Germline V gene sequence: CDR1 MGHDK, CDR2 SYGVNS. V was cut by 7 bases and J by 6 bases, with 7 bases left in between. There are 11 residues in the CDR3. The CDR3: CASIILNEQFF. The DNA of the CDR3 is TGTGCCAGCATAATTCTCAATGAGCAGTTCTTC.

This clonotype was counted between two and nine times. CDR3 protein: CASTLAGAYTGELFF. The CDR3 coding sequence is TGTGCCAGCACCCTAGCGGGAGCTTACACCGGGGAGCTGTTTTTT. The chain is built from TRBV6-1 and TRBJ2-2; TRBD2 matches at 10 bases. The V gene end was trimmed by 7 bases and the J gene end by 3 bases; junction bases not matched to a gene: 5. The germline gives CDR1 MNHNS, CDR2 SASEGT. There are 15 residues in the CDR3.

The rearrangement uses TRBV29-1 and TRBJ2-1; 10 nucleotides match TRBD2. CDR1 is SQVTM and CDR2 is ANQGSEA in the germline V gene. V shed 6 bases and J 7 bases; nucleotides not matched to a gene: 9. The CDR3 totals 14 residues. This CDR3 reads CSVMISGRINEQFF. Here the CDR3 DNA reads TGCAGCGTCATGATTAGCGGGAGGATTAATGAGCAGTTCTTC.

This clonotype has just a few counts. The chain carries TRBV7-2 and TRBJ2-3; 9 bases fit TRBD2. CDR1 and CDR2 from the germline V gene are SGHTA and FQGNSA. CDR3 length: 16 amino acids. The trim removed 5 bases at V and 1 base at J, leaving 7 bases unmatched. Here the CDR3 reads CASSPQRLAGTDTQYF. DNA for the CDR3: TGTGCCAGCAGCCCCCAGAGACTAGCGGGCACAGATACGCAGTATTTT.

This clonotype was observed a handful of times. This chain connects TRBV6-1 to TRBJ2-5, with 10 bases aligning to TRBD2. The length of the CDR3 is 19 residues. Germline V gene data show CDR1 as MNHNS and CDR2 as SASEGT. The ends lost 4 bases at V and 4 bases at J; junction bases unmatched: 18. CDR3 coding DNA: TGTGCCAGCAGTGGACAGCGAACTAGCGGGACCCGAACCCCAGAGACCCAGTACTTC. Protein sequence: CASSGQRTSGTRTPETQYF.

The V gene is TRBV12-3 or TRBV12-4, the J gene TRBJ2-7, with 7 bases that match TRBD1. V shed 5 bases and J 5 bases; nucleotides not matched to a gene: 9. The CDR3 runs 14 residues. This CDR3 is CASSPGQARNEQYF. DNA for the CDR3: TGTGCCAGCAGTCCAGGACAGGCAAGAAACGAGCAGTACTTC.

This rearrangement joins TRBV5-1 to TRBJ1-4; possibly TRBD1 for D (5 bases). Trimming shortened V by 0 bases and J by 3 bases, and 9 bases separated the two germline ends. Germline V gene data show CDR1 as SGHRS and CDR2 as YFSETQ. The CDR3 spans 15 residues. CDR3 amino acids: CASSLDVGPNEKLFF. CDR3 bases: TGCGCCAGCAGCTTGGACGTGGGGCCTAATGAAAAACTGTTTTTT.

V gene TRBV19 combines with J gene TRBJ2-2, with D maybe TRBD2 (5 bases). Germline V gene sequence: CDR1 LNHDA, CDR2 SQIVND (reference sequence). V shed 6 bases and J shed 8 bases, with 16 bases lying between them. The CDR3 covers 14 residues. This CDR3 reads CASRFDEGVGELFF. CDR3 DNA sequence: TGTGCCAGTAGATTCGACGAGGGAGTTGGGGAGCTGTTTTTT.

This clonotype was found many times. The chain employs TRBV7-2 and TRBJ2-7, with D perhaps matching TRBD1 (6 bases). This CDR3 comprises 12 residues. The V end was cut by 6 bases, the J end by 2 bases, with 8 bases between. Germline CDR1 SGHTA, CDR2 FQGNSA. The CDR3 loop is CASSSGAYEQYF. Written as DNA, the CDR3 is TGTGCCAGCAGTTCAGGGGCCTACGAGCAGTACTTC.

The chain uses TRBV20-1 and TRBJ1-5, with D maybe TRBD1 (6 bases). Trimming cost V 3 bases and J 10 bases, with 13 bases left between them. The CDR3 is 12 amino acids. Per the germline V gene, CDR1 is DFQATT and CDR2 is SNEGSKA (reference sequence). The CDR3 region is CSARNQGQPQHF. The CDR3 region has the DNA TGCAGTGCTAGGAACCAGGGGCAACCCCAGCATTTT.